This TCR beta chain is drawn from a study of T-cell memory formation after mild COVID-19. Study as a whole: For the most part, TCR clusters were specific to one donor.

TCRdb called the 5' RACE reads again in MiXCR, with one record for every CDR3 protein. The data contain hundreds of thousands of distinct CDR3 sequences, 15% to 20% of them singletons. This CDR3 contains 15 residues. Trimming took 3 bases from V and 4 from J; bases not matched to a gene: 6. Per the germline V gene, CDR1 is SGDLS and CDR2 is YYNGEE. A note on this clonotype: What it recognizes is unknown.

Study-level findings and limits: Day 15 to 85 contracting clones showed balanced CD4/CD8; day 15 to 37 expanders favored CD4+.

Sample: PBMCs or a T cell subset sorted from them (not recorded which). The clonotype comes from an adult woman who had mild COVID-19 (a few samples of this study predate the infection). Cell type and time point are not known. The chain employs TRBV9 and TRBJ2-2; 7 bases align to TRBD2. CDR3 nucleotide sequence: TGTGCCAGCAGCGAGACTAGCTTGGGCACCGGGGAGCTGTTTTTT. Protein product: CASSETSLGTGELFF. The full variable domain, with the rest looked up from reference TRBV9 and TRBJ2-2, is DSGVTQTPKHLITATGQRVTLRCSPRSGDLSVYWYQQSLDQGLQFLIQYYNGEERAKGNILERFSAQQFPDLHSELNLSSLELGDSALYFCASSETSLGTGELFFGEGSRLTVL.